This T cell receptor beta chain was recorded in a study of T cell repertoires in cytomegalovirus infection. Across the study: Used in the study were CMV epitopes, some recently identified and HLA-C-restricted, others well-studied and HLA-B-restricted. From public TCR beta signatures came an indication of both CMV infection and matching HLA type.

Study conclusions and caveats: Totalled public TCR beta family frequency picked out people who carried CMV plus the relevant HLA. The ex vivo response was dominated by HLA-C-restricted CMV-specific TCR beta clonotypes.

This clonotype occurred a few times. Antigen unknown. V lost 5 bases and J lost 6, with 10 bases in between. This CDR3 contains 12 residues. CDR1 and CDR2 (germline): LNHDA, SQIVND (reference sequence). TCRdb analysed the reads with MiXCR anew, one entry per CDR3 protein. Of around 58,000 distinct CDR3 sequences listed, around 21% were seen once; the top ten hold 65% to 85%. Here the sequenced sample was CD8+ T cells from cultured PBMCs, taken from culture after CMV antigen stimulation. The receptor was isolated from a human donor in good health (CMV status not recorded). Some clones in this sample may be carry-over from other donors' samples. The chain uses TRBV19 and TRBJ1-1, with D unresolved. In DNA form, the CDR3 reads TGTGCCAGTAGTCCCTGGTGGCCTGAAGCTTTCTTT. Protein sequence: CASSPWWPEAFF. The complete variable domain, with remaining parts taken from reference TRBV19 and TRBJ1-1, reads DGGITQSPKYLFRKEGQNVTLSCEQNLNHDAMYWYRQDPGQGLRLIYYSQIVNDFQKGDIAEGYSVSREKKESFPLTVTSAQKNPTAFYLCASSPWWPEAFFGQGTRLTVV.